These T cell receptor beta chains were read from a single sample in a study of shared clonotypes between healthy human individuals. The data were produced by immunoSEQ multiplex PCR, yet TCRdb's version contains in-frame clones alone and is incomplete. This table has over 2,000,000 clones, 85% to 95% appearing once. The sample comprised naive CD8+ T cells from PBMCs. The origin of the receptors is a man younger than 30 in good health. Some clones in this sample may be carry-over from other donors' samples. CDR3s include the opening cysteine and the closing phenylalanine or tryptophan. D genes are given only for firm matches. Only part of the rows carry a size: once, few, many, or a class if the clone is expanded.

d_call clone_size j_call v_call cdr3_aa cdr3_nt
TRBD2 . TRBJ2-1 TRBV7-9 CASSSSGRAVDEQFF TGTGCCAGCAGCTCTAGCGGGAGGGCCGTGGATGAGCAGTTCTTC
. . TRBJ2-7 TRBV10-3 CAISEKEITSSYEQYF TGTGCCATCAGTGAGAAAGAGATCACGAGCTCCTACGAGCAGTACTTC
. . TRBJ2-2 TRBV6-5 CASSPGGFRELFF TGTGCCAGCAGTCCCGGGGGATTCAGGGAGCTGTTTTTT
. . TRBJ1-2 TRBV19 CASSSGRAHGYTF TGTGCCAGTAGTAGCGGCAGGGCCCATGGCTACACCTTC
. . TRBJ2-4 TRBV28 CASSLGQKAKNIQYF TGTGCCAGCAGTTTAGGGCAAAAAGCCAAAAACATTCAGTACTTC
. few TRBJ1-1 TRBV27 CASSPEGLYPTEAFF TGTGCCAGCAGTCCCGAGGGCCTGTATCCCACTGAAGCTTTCTTT
. . TRBJ1-2 TRBV6-5 CASSLTDGNYGYTF TGTGCCAGCAGTCTGACAGACGGAAACTATGGCTACACCTTC
. . TRBJ1-5 TRBV9 CASSTTGSGNQPQHF TGTGCCAGCAGCACGACGGGGTCCGGCAATCAGCCCCAGCATTTT
. . TRBJ2-5 TRBV7-6 CASSLRVTETQYF TGTGCCAGCAGCTTACGGGTTACGGAGACCCAGTACTTC
TRBD2 . TRBJ2-1 TRBV5-1 CASSLGSGGPYNEQFF TGCGCCAGCAGCTTGGGGTCGGGAGGCCCCTACAATGAGCAGTTCTTC
. . TRBJ1-5 TRBV7-9 CASSLFLGRSDNQPQHF TGTGCCAGCAGCTTATTTTTGGGGAGGTCGGACAATCAGCCCCAGCATTTT
TRBD1 . TRBJ1-1 TRBV29-1 CSVGRVTGATKNTEAFF TGCAGCGTAGGGAGAGTAACAGGGGCGACGAAAAACACTGAAGCTTTCTTT
. . TRBJ1-1 TRBV10-3 CAISEIRGLHTEAFF TGTGCCATCAGTGAGATTCGGGGTTTGCACACTGAAGCTTTCTTT
. . TRBJ2-3 TRBV13 CASSLIPGDVDTQYF TGTGCCAGCAGCTTAATTCCGGGAGATGTGGATACGCAGTATTTT
TRBD2 . TRBJ2-7 TRBV4-3 CASSPPGGYEQYF TGCGCCAGCAGCCCACCCGGGGGGTACGAGCAGTACTTC
. . TRBJ2-5 TRBV10-2 CASSRRGPQETQYF TGCGCCAGCTCCCGGCGGGGCCCCCAAGAGACCCAGTACTTC
. few TRBJ1-1 TRBV27 CASSFDGGTEAFF TGTGCCAGCAGTTTCGATGGGGGCACTGAAGCTTTCTTT
. . TRBJ1-4 TRBV5-6 CASSLGGETNEKLFF TGTGCCAGCAGCTTGGGAGGGGAAACTAATGAAAAACTGTTTTTT
. . TRBJ1-2 TRBV6-6 CASSYSEGGYGYTF TGTGCCAGCAGTTACTCGGAGGGAGGGTATGGCTACACCTTC
TRBD2 once TRBJ2-1 TRBV13 CASSLAFTSGTNNEQFF TGTGCCAGCAGCTTAGCTTTTACTAGCGGGACAAACAATGAGCAGTTCTTC
. . TRBJ1-5 TRBV5-3 CARSYQVLQNQPQHF TGTGCCAGAAGCTACCAGGTTCTCCAAAATCAGCCCCAGCATTTT
TRBD1 . TRBJ1-4 TRBV7-8 CASSLGSGGDEKLFF TGTGCCAGCAGCTTAGGATCAGGGGGCGATGAAAAACTGTTTTTT
. . TRBJ2-7 TRBV27 CASSLSAWGLYEQYF TGTGCCAGCAGTTTATCGGCTTGGGGGCTCTACGAGCAGTACTTC
. . TRBJ1-3 TRBV29-1 CSVRISGNTIYF TGCAGCGTTCGGATCTCTGGAAACACCATATATTTT
. . TRBJ1-5 TRBV19 CASSHYRDDQPQHF TGTGCCAGTAGTCACTACAGGGACGATCAGCCCCAGCATTTT